Shown below are 27 T cell receptor beta chains from a single sample sequenced in a study of OX40 agonist ivuxolimab in advanced cancers. The protocol used for the library was the immunoSEQ multiplex PCR assay. In its TCRdb copy, this immuneACCESS table keeps in-frame sequences only and misses some clones. Where compared with another copy, unresolved V genes explain less than half of these, and the others have no known cause. Within this sample are around 80,000 clones, with 85% to 90% of them counted one time only. Of the sample, around 0.94% falls within the top ten clones. This specimen was CD4+ or CD8+ T cells sorted from blood, taken in a trial of the OX40 agonist ivuxolimab. These receptors were collected from an adult with an advanced solid tumor such as melanoma, head and neck, liver or kidney cancer.

The chain recombines TRBV6-1 with TRBJ2-3; 13 nucleotides agree with TRBD2. Per germline, CDR1 MNHNS and CDR2 SASEGT. This CDR3 is 20 amino acids long. Trimming at V came to 2 bases and at J to 3 bases, leaving 14 bases not matched to a gene. CDR3 sequence: CASSEFRTSGSGSITDTQYF. In DNA form, the CDR3 reads TGTGCCAGCAGTGAATTTAGGACTAGCGGGAGCGGGAGTATTACAGATACGCAGTATTTT.

This sequence joins TRBV7-9 and TRBJ1-5, with 12 bases lining up with TRBD1. Germline CDR1 reads SEHNR; CDR2 reads FQNEAQ (reference sequence). This CDR3 has 16 residues. V trimming: 3 bases; J trimming: 6 bases; junction bases outside the gene matches: 6. The CDR3 DNA reads as TGTGCCAGCAGCTTGGGACAGGGGGCTCAGGGTCAGCCCCAGCATTTT. Its translation: CASSLGQGAQGQPQHF.

The chain recombines TRBV19 with TRBJ2-3; TRBD2 matches 8 bases. The CDR3 length is 15 residues. The germline V gene has CDR1 LNHDA and CDR2 SQIVND (reference sequence). The trim removed 5 bases at V and 3 bases at J, leaving 7 bases unmatched. The CDR3, as DNA: TGTGCCAGTAGTCCCTCCGCGGGGGGAACAGATACGCAGTATTTT. Translation: CASSPSAGGTDTQYF.

The gene calls are TRBV14 and TRBJ1-2; D is uncertain. The germline V gene has CDR1 SGHDN and CDR2 FVKESK. The CDR3 covers 14 residues. The V gene lost 0 bases and the J gene lost 2 bases, with 7 bases spanning the gap. DNA of the CDR3: TGTGCCAGCAGCCAAGATCAGGACAACTATGGCTACACCTTC. This sequence encodes CASSQDQDNYGYTF.

The chain couples TRBV27 to TRBJ2-1; possibly TRBD1 for D (6 bases). This CDR3 contains 15 residues. With 4 bases removed from V and 5 bases from J, the gap between germline ends came to 15 bases. Looked up from germline, CDR1 is MNHEY and CDR2 is SMNVEV (reference sequence). CDR3 residues: CASSYRQVSDNEQFF. CDR3 nucleotides: TGTGCCAGCAGTTACAGACAGGTGAGCGACAATGAGCAGTTCTTC.

J is TRBJ1-2 and V is TRBV5-6; D might be TRBD1 (6 bases). The germline V and J ends were trimmed by 4 bases and 3 bases, with 19 bases remaining between them. CDR3 length equals 16 residues. Germline V gene sequence: CDR1 SGHDT, CDR2 YYEEEE. The CDR3 DNA follows: TGTGCCAGCAGCCCTCTTAACAGGGAGGGAGACTATGGCTACACCTTC. Amino acid sequence: CASSPLNREGDYGYTF.

Written as DNA, the CDR3 is TGTGCCTGGAGTAGGGATAGCGGGAATTACAATGAGCAGTTCTTC. Residues: CAWSRDSGNYNEQFF. J is TRBJ2-1 and V is TRBV30, with 8 positions matching TRBD2. The CDR3 contains 15 residues. Trimming took 2 bases from V and 4 from J; bases not matched to a gene: 7. Germline assignment: CDR1 GTSNPN and CDR2 SVGIG (reference sequence).

This chain uses TRBV28 with TRBJ2-5, with 8 bases lining up with TRBD2. The CDR3 is 18 residues long. Germline V gene sequence: CDR1 MDHEN, CDR2 SYDVKM. V was pared by 2 bases and J by 0 bases, with 11 bases of the junction left unmatched. Here the CDR3 reads CASSLRSRPSGYQETQYF. CDR3 nucleotide sequence: TGTGCCAGCAGTTTACGATCCCGACCTAGCGGGTACCAAGAGACCCAGTACTTC.

The rearrangement uses TRBV6-5 and TRBJ2-1; 8 nucleotides match TRBD2. The V segment lost 5 bases and the J segment 8 bases; nucleotides outside the gene matches: 8. CDR3 length: 14 amino acids. The V gene's germline CDR1 is MNHEY and CDR2 SVGAGI. DNA for the CDR3: TGTGCCAGCAGTCGATCCGGGGGGGCCTATGAGCAGTTCTTC. It yields the protein CASSRSGGAYEQFF.

This rearrangement joins TRBV2 to TRBJ1-2; 7 bases agree with TRBD1. J was trimmed by 2 bases and V by 6 bases; bases with no gene match: 0. Germline V lookup: CDR1 SNHLY, CDR2 FYNNEI. The CDR3 length is 12 residues. The CDR3, as DNA: TGTGCCAGCAGGGACAGGAACTATGGCTACACCTTC. Translation: CASRDRNYGYTF.

The rearrangement uses TRBV30 and TRBJ2-7, with D possibly being TRBD1 (6 bases). The CDR3 extends over 14 amino acids. Germline loops: CDR1 GTSNPN, CDR2 SVGIG (reference sequence). V was cut by 0 bases and J by 1 base, with 10 bases left in between. The CDR3 here is CAWSVTGQSYEQYF. The CDR3 DNA follows: TGTGCCTGGAGTGTAACGGGACAATCCTACGAGCAGTACTTC.

The V gene is TRBV6-1, the J gene TRBJ2-1; D assignment may be TRBD1 or TRBD2 (5 bases each). Germline CDR1 reads MNHNS; CDR2 reads SASEGT. This CDR3 spans 15 amino acids. V was clipped by 7 bases and J by 4 bases, with 17 bases between them. In DNA, the CDR3 is TGTGCCAGCACCCTAGAGGGGTTTGGGTACAATGAGCAGTTCTTC. This sequence encodes CASTLEGFGYNEQFF.

This clone came up once. The chain has TRBV6-5 and TRBJ2-1; the D gene is possibly TRBD1 (5 bases). The CDR3 consists of 11 residues. Germline V CDR1 and CDR2: MNHEY, SVGAGI. V lost 6 bases to trimming and J lost 7 bases, with 7 bases between them. CDR3 in DNA: TGTGCCAGCAGCCAGGGTAATGAGCAGTTCTTC. Amino acid sequence: CASSQGNEQFF.

The J gene is TRBJ2-3, the V gene TRBV5-4; D remains unclear. The CDR3 is made up of 12 amino acids. V dropped 1 base and J dropped 9 bases, with 9 bases sitting between them. CDR1 is SGHNT, CDR2 YYREEE, per germline (reference sequence). CDR3 sequence reads: CASSLSSRTQYF. The CDR3 coding sequence is TGTGCCAGCAGCTTGTCGTCTAGAACGCAGTATTTT.

The J gene is TRBJ1-2, the V gene TRBV18; 10 bases line up with TRBD1. CDR1 and CDR2 (germline): KGHSH, LQKENI. V was clipped by 7 bases and J by 8 bases; unmatched bases: 16. There are 16 residues in the CDR3. CDR3 region: CASLKTGTGDIWGYTF. The CDR3 nucleotides are TGTGCCAGCTTAAAAACCGGGACAGGGGATATTTGGGGCTACACCTTC.

This clone is a singleton in its sample. This chain connects TRBV4-1 to TRBJ2-6; possibly TRBD1 for D (5 bases). CDR3 length equals 17 residues. V lost 0 bases, J lost 7 bases, and 16 bases lay in between. Germline V gene lookup returns CDR1 MGHRA and CDR2 YSYEKL. CDR3 nucleotides: TGCGCCAGCAGCCAAGATAGTCGAACGCAGGGAGCCAACGTCCTGACTTTC. Amino acid sequence: CASSQDSRTQGANVLTF.

This chain uses TRBV5-1 with TRBJ2-7; 7 positions match TRBD1. V lost 0 bases, J lost 5 bases, and 8 bases stayed unmatched. The CDR3 runs to 15 residues. Germline values: CDR1 SGHRS, CDR2 YFSETQ. CDR3 amino acids: CASSLGQNRGHEQYF. The CDR3 coding sequence is TGCGCCAGCAGCTTGGGACAGAACAGGGGACACGAGCAGTACTTC.

Only a few counts were recorded for this clone. V gene TRBV19 combines with J gene TRBJ2-3, with a possible D match to TRBD2 (6 bases). Per the germline V gene, CDR1 is LNHDA and CDR2 is SQIVND (reference sequence). This CDR3 region has 14 residues. Trimming cost V 5 bases and J 4 bases, with 13 bases left between them. CDR3 region: CASSPWGEADTQYF. The CDR3, as DNA: TGTGCCAGTAGTCCGTGGGGGGAGGCAGATACGCAGTATTTT.

J is TRBJ1-1 and V is TRBV5-4; no definite D call. Per the germline V gene, CDR1 is SGHNT and CDR2 is YYREEE (reference sequence). This CDR3 is 15 amino acids long. V was cut by 2 bases and J by 2 bases, with 13 bases left in between. The CDR3 protein is CASSLTPDGNTEAFF. Written as DNA, the CDR3 is TGTGCCAGCAGCTTAACCCCAGACGGTAACACTGAAGCTTTCTTT.

The V gene is TRBV7-2, the J gene TRBJ1-1; D is undetermined. Trimming pared 6 bases from V and 1 base from J, leaving 12 bases between. In germline, CDR1 is SGHTA, CDR2 FQGNSA. This CDR3 has 14 amino acids. CDR3 protein: CASSPRLGNTEAFF. DNA for the CDR3: TGTGCCAGCAGTCCCAGGTTGGGGAACACTGAAGCTTTCTTT.

This chain links TRBV5-6 with TRBJ2-4; either TRBD1 or TRBD2 may fit D (6 bases each). V was shortened by 4 bases and J by 1 base, with 9 bases between the two germline ends. The CDR3 contains 14 residues. The germline gives CDR1 SGHDT, CDR2 YYEEEE. CDR3 nucleotides: TGTGCCAGCAGCAGAGGGGGGGCCAAAAACATTCAGTACTTC. Protein sequence: CASSRGGAKNIQYF.

This rearrangement joins TRBV10-3 to TRBJ2-6, with 8 nucleotides matching TRBD1. Trimming at V came to 3 bases and at J to 1 base, leaving 11 bases not matched to a gene. CDR3 size: 19 residues. From germline, CDR1 is ENHRY and CDR2 SYGVKD. The CDR3 DNA follows: TGTGCCATCAGTGAACTAAGAGAGACAGGGGTTTCTGGGGCCAACGTCCTGACTTTC. It is translated as CAISELRETGVSGANVLTF.

The genes are TRBV18 and TRBJ1-1; a possible D gene is TRBD1 (6 bases). V was clipped by 4 bases and J by 2 bases, with 14 bases between them. Germline V gene data show CDR1 as KGHSH and CDR2 as LQKENI. This CDR3 spans 15 amino acids. CDR3 sequence reads: CASSLWGDINTEAFF. The CDR3 DNA follows: TGTGCCAGCTCACTTTGGGGGGACATTAACACTGAAGCTTTCTTT.

V gene TRBV2 combines with J gene TRBJ1-2, with a possible D match to TRBD1 (5 bases). Trimming left V 6 bases short and J 0 bases short, with 11 bases between. CDR3 length: 14 amino acids. The germline CDR1 and CDR2 sequences are SNHLY and FYNNEI. CDR3 in DNA: TGTGCCAGCAGGGGGCTCTCCCCTAACTATGGCTACACCTTC. Amino acids: CASRGLSPNYGYTF.

The CDR3 here is CASSLGYRGGIQETQYF. CDR3 DNA sequence: TGTGCCAGCAGCTTAGGGTATCGGGGGGGAATTCAAGAGACCCAGTACTTC. This sequence joins TRBV11-2 and TRBJ2-5; TRBD2 matches 8 bases. Germline CDR1 reads SGHAT; CDR2 reads FQNNGV. V was clipped by 1 base and J by 2 bases; unmatched bases: 9. The CDR3 spans 17 residues. Full variable domain (remainder filled in from reference TRBV11-2 and TRBJ2-5): EAGVAQSPRYKIIEKRQSVAFWCNPISGHATLYWYQQILGQGPKLLIQFQNNGVVDDSQLPKDRFSAERLKGVDSTLKIQPAKLEDSAVYLCASSLGYRGGIQETQYFGPGTRLLVL.

The V gene is TRBV27, the J gene TRBJ2-7; 8 bases line up with TRBD1. CDR1 is MNHEY and CDR2 is SMNVEV in the germline V gene (reference sequence). V was pared by 8 bases and J by 2 bases, with 8 bases of the junction left unmatched. This CDR3 has 14 amino acids. For the CDR3, the DNA is TGTGCCAGCGGGTACAGGGGGGAAGCCTACGAGCAGTACTTC. Encoded protein: CASGYRGEAYEQYF.

V gene TRBV10-3 combines with J gene TRBJ2-5, with TRBD1 matching over 12 bases. The CDR3 runs to 15 residues. The V gene's germline CDR1 is ENHRY and CDR2 SYGVKD. V dropped 4 bases and J dropped 4; count of bases not matched to a gene: 4. The CDR3 DNA is TGTGCCATCAGTGGGGACAGGGGGCCTAGAGAGACCCAGTACTTC. Encoded protein: CAISGDRGPRETQYF.